What follows are 23 T cell receptor beta chains derived from one specimen sequenced in a study of CD8 T cells in ankylosing spondylitis. TCRdb analysed the 5' RACE reads with MiXCR anew, one entry per CDR3 protein. The sample consists of around 180,000 distinct CDR3 sequences, 13% of them appearing once. Sequencing was done on a sample of blood, either unsorted or a sorted T cell fraction (not recorded which). These receptors were obtained from a female donor with ankylosing spondylitis or in good health (not recorded which).

V and J are TRBV20-1 and TRBJ2-2; 9 nucleotides align to TRBD2. The germline CDR1 and CDR2 sequences are DFQATT and SNEGSKA (reference sequence). The V segment lost 3 bases and the J segment 2 bases; nucleotides outside the gene matches: 4. The CDR3 sequence is 15 residues long. CDR3 sequence reads: CSARAGGVNTGELFF. CDR3 DNA: TGCAGTGCTAGGGCGGGGGGGGTCAACACCGGGGAGCTGTTTTTT.

This clonotype has more than one count but fewer than ten. The gene calls are TRBV20-1 and TRBJ2-3, with no clear D. CDR3 size: 17 residues. With 5 bases removed from V and 0 bases from J, the gap between germline ends came to 21 bases. Germline-derived CDR1 and CDR2 are DFQATT and SNEGSKA (reference sequence). The CDR3 loop reads CSALPTNSRPSTDTQYF. In nucleotides, the CDR3 is TGCAGTGCTCTTCCCACCAACTCCCGACCTAGCACAGATACGCAGTATTTT.

This clonotype was found a few times. The CDR3 loop reads CAISGEGQVTGYTF. The CDR3 DNA reads as TGTGCCATCAGTGGTGAAGGACAGGTTACCGGCTACACCTTC. The chain combines TRBV10-3 with TRBJ1-2; 7 bases agree with TRBD1. Germline trimming cut 4 bases from V and 8 bases from J; bases unmatched to any gene: 10. The CDR3 is made up of 14 amino acids. Germline CDR1 and CDR2: ENHRY and SYGVKD.

This sequence joins TRBV27 and TRBJ2-7, with 12 bases identical to TRBD1. V shed 6 bases and J 4 bases; nucleotides not matched to a gene: 7. Germline loops: CDR1 MNHEY, CDR2 SMNVEV (reference sequence). There are 15 residues in the CDR3. The CDR3: CASSRGTGGAYEQYF. The CDR3 DNA reads as TGTGCCAGCAGCCGCGGGACAGGGGGCGCGTACGAGCAGTACTTC.

This clonotype was seen at least ten times. The V and J genes are TRBV29-1 and TRBJ2-4, with 8 bases that match TRBD1. The CDR3 spans 16 residues. The germline CDR1 and CDR2 sequences are SQVTM and ANQGSEA. The V and J ends lost 2 bases and 2 bases, in that order; junction bases with no gene match: 8. The CDR3: CSVETPWTGTKNIQYF. The CDR3 DNA is TGCAGCGTTGAAACCCCCTGGACAGGGACCAAAAACATTCAGTACTTC.

With respect to this clonotype: Possible read error: a much larger clone is one base away. The genes are TRBV4-1 and TRBJ1-5, with 7 bases aligning to TRBD1. The V segment lost 4 bases and the J segment 3 bases; nucleotides outside the gene matches: 9. This CDR3 comprises 16 residues. Germline loops: CDR1 MGHRA, CDR2 YSYEKL. CDR3 sequence: CASSPPGGLINQPQHF. The CDR3 bases are TGCGCCAGCAGCCCACCAGGGGGACTTATCAATCAGCCCCAGCATTTT.

This clonotype has ten or more counts. V gene TRBV5-1 combines with J gene TRBJ1-3; 8 bases fit TRBD1. The germline CDR1 and CDR2 sequences are SGHRS and YFSETQ. The CDR3 is made up of 14 amino acids. V was clipped by 3 bases and J by 3 bases; unmatched bases: 2. This CDR3 is CASSSDRDGNTIYF. CDR3 DNA sequence: TGCGCCAGCAGCTCGGACAGGGATGGAAACACCATATATTTT.

V and J are TRBV15 and TRBJ2-1; D not resolved. V was pared by 2 bases and J by 4 bases, with 3 bases between. The germline V gene has CDR1 LNHNV and CDR2 YYDKDF (reference sequence). This CDR3 is built from 12 residues. The CDR3 region has the DNA TGTGCCACCAGCAGACTATACAATGAGCAGTTCTTC. Its protein is CATSRLYNEQFF.

This clonotype was seen at least ten times. V and J are TRBV20-1 and TRBJ2-7, with 11 bases that match TRBD2. Germline V gene lookup returns CDR1 DFQATT and CDR2 SNEGSKA (reference sequence). The CDR3 spans 14 residues. J gave up 4 bases and V 6 bases, and 8 bases lay outside the gene matches. The CDR3 coding sequence is TGCAGTGCACCGACTAGCGGGGAAGTGTACGAGCAGTACTTC. The encoded protein is CSAPTSGEVYEQYF.

Ten or more counts support this clonotype. This chain links TRBV7-2 with TRBJ2-5, with TRBD1 matching over 8 bases. V lost 4 bases and J lost 4; bases outside the gene matches: 2. Germline CDR1 is SGHTA and CDR2 is FQGNSA. The CDR3 loop spans 13 amino acids. CDR3 DNA: TGTGCCAGCAGCTCAGGACAGGGAGAGACCCAGTACTTC. As protein: CASSSGQGETQYF.

This clonotype has only a few counts. The chain joins TRBV29-1 to TRBJ2-3, with D possibly matching TRBD2 (6 bases). The germline CDR1 and CDR2 sequences are SQVTM and ANQGSEA. The CDR3 runs to 13 residues. The V end lost 3 bases, the J end lost 3 bases, and 10 bases lay between the germline ends. For the CDR3, the DNA is TGCAGCGTTGAGTTCGGGAGAACAGATACGCAGTATTTT. It yields the protein CSVEFGRTDTQYF.

The gene calls are TRBV12-3 or TRBV12-4 and TRBJ2-1; 14 positions agree with TRBD2. This CDR3 is built from 20 residues. The trim removed 6 bases at V and 2 bases at J, leaving 15 bases unmatched. The CDR3 DNA follows: TGTGCCAGCAGCCGACGACCTGGGACTAGCGGGAGAGGCACCTACAATGAGCAGTTCTTC. Amino acid sequence: CASSRRPGTSGRGTYNEQFF.

Ten or more counts support this clonotype. V and J are TRBV12-3 or TRBV12-4 and TRBJ1-5; 7 nucleotides agree with TRBD1. CDR3 length: 16 residues. J gave up 5 bases and V 4 bases, and 11 bases lay outside the gene matches. CDR3 DNA sequence: TGTGCCAGCAGTTCCAGACAGGGTGAAGTATATCAGCCCCAGCATTTT. Translated, it gives CASSSRQGEVYQPQHF.

This clonotype appeared many times. The J gene is TRBJ1-1, the V gene TRBV7-9, with 10 positions matching TRBD1. The CDR3 length is 14 residues. Germline V gene lookup returns CDR1 SEHNR and CDR2 FQNEAQ (reference sequence). After removal of 7 bases from V and 6 bases from J, the junction contained 8 bases not matched to a gene. In DNA form, the CDR3 reads TGTGCCAGCACTACCGGGACAGGGGCCGCTGAAGCTTTCTTT. Its translation is CASTTGTGAAEAFF.

The rearrangement links TRBV20-1 to TRBJ1-6; D is undetermined. The CDR3 totals 16 residues. Germline values: CDR1 DFQATT, CDR2 SNEGSKA (reference sequence). V lost 0 bases and J lost 5, with 14 bases in between. In DNA, the CDR3 is TGCAGTGCTAGAGAGGCGAGAGGGTTGCATAATTCACCCCTCCACTTT. Its translation: CSAREARGLHNSPLHF.

Worth noting for this clonotype: One end of the junction fails to match germline, which may point to a read error. V usage is TRBV9 and J usage is TRBJ1-2, with D unresolved. This CDR3 comprises 13 residues. The germline V gene encodes CDR1 SGDLS and CDR2 YYNGEE. DNA for the CDR3: TGTGCCAGCAGCGTAGGGGCCCGGGCTGGCTCCACCTTC. Protein sequence: CASSVGARAGSTF.

This clonotype has ten or more counts. The rearrangement links TRBV6-5 to TRBJ1-5; weak D call: TRBD1 (5 bases). The germline V and J ends were trimmed by 2 bases and 8 bases, with 16 bases remaining between them. Germline lookup yields CDR1 MNHEY and CDR2 SVGAGI. The CDR3 is 15 amino acids. CDR3 residues: CASSYNGVPGEPQHF. The CDR3 coding sequence is TGTGCCAGCAGTTACAACGGGGTTCCGGGGGAGCCCCAGCATTTT.

This clonotype showed up many times. The rearrangement links TRBV7-2 to TRBJ2-7; D gene unclear. CDR3 length: 15 residues. Germline lookup yields CDR1 SGHTA and CDR2 FQGNSA. Deletions cut 1 base from V and 3 bases from J, with 13 bases between. The CDR3 nucleotides are TGTGCCAGCAGCTTAGGGGCATGGAAGTACTACGAGCAGTACTTC. Its protein product is CASSLGAWKYYEQYF. Complete variable domain (other parts from reference TRBV7-2 and TRBJ2-7): GAGVSQSPSNKVTEKGKDVELRCDPISGHTALYWYRQSLGQGLEFLIYFQGNSAPDKSGLPSDRFSAERTGGSVSTLTIQRTQQEDSAVYLCASSLGAWKYYEQYFGPGTRLTVT.

This clonotype was seen only a few times. This chain links TRBV7-6 with TRBJ2-1; D might be TRBD1 or TRBD2, each matching 5 bases. Trimming cost V 5 bases and J 2 bases, with 13 bases left between them. CDR1 and CDR2 (germline): SGHVS, FNYEAQ. The CDR3 is made up of 15 amino acids. Here the CDR3 reads CASSSRDPTYNEQFF. The CDR3, as DNA: TGTGCCAGCAGCAGCCGGGACCCAACCTACAATGAGCAGTTCTTC.

This clonotype showed up many times. The chain is built from TRBV5-1 and TRBJ2-4, with 8 bases matching TRBD1. Unmatched junction bases numbered 8, after V lost 4 bases and J lost 8 bases. The CDR3 is 14 residues long. Germline values: CDR1 SGHRS, CDR2 YFSETQ. In nucleotides, the CDR3 is TGCGCCAGCAGCCGAGGACAGGGACAAGACATTCAGTACTTC. It encodes CASSRGQGQDIQYF.

This clonotype was found many times. This chain uses TRBV10-3 with TRBJ2-1, with a weak D call TRBD1 (6 bases). With 6 bases removed from V and 9 bases from J, the gap between germline ends came to 15 bases. CDR1 and CDR2 (germline): ENHRY, SYGVKD. There are 13 residues in the CDR3. CDR3 coding DNA: TGTGCCATCAGGGGCCACAGGGCTGGTGAGCAGTTCTTC. Translating it yields CAIRGHRAGEQFF.

This clonotype was recorded many times. The chain employs TRBV20-1 and TRBJ1-2, with 8 nucleotides matching TRBD1. Germline V gene data show CDR1 as DFQATT and CDR2 as SNEGSKA (reference sequence). Losses at the gene ends were 0 bases for V and 3 bases for J; bases not matched to a gene: 0. The CDR3 has 13 amino acids. This CDR3 is CSAREDRDYGYTF. The CDR3 DNA follows: TGCAGTGCTAGAGAGGACAGGGACTATGGCTACACCTTC.

In this sample, this clonotype turned up many times. The rearrangement joins TRBV5-6 to TRBJ2-2; D gene uncertain. The V end lost 4 bases, the J end lost 4 bases, and 2 bases lay between the germline ends. The CDR3 contains 11 residues. Germline V gives CDR1 SGHDT, CDR2 YYEEEE. The CDR3 protein is CASSVTGELFF. The CDR3 DNA reads TGTGCCAGCAGCGTCACCGGGGAGCTGTTTTTT.